This T cell receptor (beta chain) is from a study of blood T cell repertoires in COVID-19. This table comes from immunoSEQ multiplex PCR, and its TCRdb copy is limited to in-frame clones, with some not included. The sample has around 310,000 clones, approximately 90% seen once; the top ten hold about 9.9%. Cohort 3 recovery required two negative PCRs, clearance, or symptom resolution. Looked up from germline, CDR1 is MDHEN and CDR2 is SYDVKM. V was trimmed by 6 bases and J by 6 bases, leaving 13 bases between them. The CDR3 length is 13 residues. This sequence originates from a woman between 40 and 50 years old who had recovered from COVID-19. The genes are TRBV28 and TRBJ2-3; possible D gene TRBD2, 6 bases. Sequencing was performed on PBMCs or T cells enriched from blood (not recorded which). This CDR3 is CASRPPGRDTQYF. CDR3 DNA sequence: TGTGCCAGCAGACCCCCAGGGAGGGATACGCAGTATTTT.